Below are 19 T cell receptor beta chains sequenced from a single sample in a study of blood T cells in healthy people across ages. PCR was performed a second time for roughly 7 to 12 cycles using a sample-barcoded 5' primer and a J-beta primer mix. Each CDR3 protein is one row after TCRdb ran MiXCR on the 5' RACE reads. The profile shows some 1.8 million distinct CDR3 sequences, approximately 40% of them singletons. Sequencing used blood. Receptors were obtained from a human donor in good health.

J is TRBJ1-5 and V is TRBV7-2, with D maybe TRBD1 (6 bases). Trimming took 6 bases from V and 8 from J, leaving 20 bases between them. The CDR3 contains 15 residues. Germline loops: CDR1 SGHTA, CDR2 FQGNSA. For the CDR3, the DNA is TGTGCCAGCAGTCGAGGGGTCCGGCCAGGGGAGCCCCAGCATTTT. It specifies CASSRGVRPGEPQHF.

The chain uses TRBV7-2 and TRBJ2-1, with D tentatively TRBD1 or TRBD2 (5 bases each). The CDR3 totals 17 residues. Trimming left V 1 base short and J 8 bases short, with 21 bases between. Germline V gene lookup returns CDR1 SGHTA and CDR2 FQGNSA. Written as DNA, the CDR3 is TGTGCCAGCAGCTTAGTGGTTGGGGGATGGCGGCAGGATGAGCAGTTCTTC. Translating it yields CASSLVVGGWRQDEQFF.

This clonotype was detected a few times. This rearrangement joins TRBV20-1 to TRBJ1-1, with D perhaps TRBD1 (5 bases). V dropped 5 bases and J dropped 0 bases, with 13 bases sitting between them. The CDR3 is 14 amino acids. Germline V gives CDR1 DFQATT, CDR2 SNEGSKA (reference sequence). The CDR3 DNA follows: TGCAGTGCTCACGAAGGGGAGCTGAACACTGAAGCTTTCTTT. It translates to CSAHEGELNTEAFF.

The J gene is TRBJ1-5, the V gene TRBV2; D not resolved. From germline, CDR1 is SNHLY and CDR2 FYNNEI. The CDR3 totals 12 residues. V lost 1 base to trimming and J lost 3 bases, with 1 base between them. CDR3 sequence (DNA): TGTGCCAGCAGTGAAGACAATCAGCCCCAGCATTTT. This translates into CASSEDNQPQHF.

The chain is built from TRBV11-2 and TRBJ1-2; 7 bases line up with TRBD1. This CDR3 is 14 amino acids long. J gave up 6 bases and V 5 bases, and 9 bases lay outside the gene matches. Germline V lookup: CDR1 SGHAT, CDR2 FQNNGV. The CDR3 nucleotides are TGTGCCAGCAGCCGAATCAGGGGGGAGAATGGCTACACCTTC. This encodes CASSRIRGENGYTF.

This clonotype was seen just once. At one end, the junction sequence differs from germline, possibly due to a read error. This sequence joins TRBV13 and TRBJ2-5; no firm D call. Per the germline V gene, CDR1 is PRHDT and CDR2 is FYEKMQ (reference sequence). The CDR3 runs to 13 residues. The CDR3 bases are TGTGCCTGCAGCTTAAAAAACGAAGAGACCCAGTACTTC. This translates into CACSLKNEETQYF.

V is TRBV6-5 and J is TRBJ1-5; D ambiguous. The CDR3 runs 15 residues. Germline V gives CDR1 MNHEY, CDR2 SVGAGI. Trimming shortened V by 5 bases and J by 0 bases, and 11 bases separated the two germline ends. The CDR3 nucleotides read TGTGCCAGCAGTCCGTTCTTAGGTAGCAATCAGCCCCAGCATTTT. Encoded protein: CASSPFLGSNQPQHF.

The V and J genes are TRBV7-8 and TRBJ2-1, with a tentative D call TRBD2 (5 bases). V was cut by 7 bases and J by 10 bases, with 14 bases left in between. CDR1 is SGHVS, CDR2 FQNEAQ, per germline. The CDR3 is made up of 12 amino acids. CDR3 sequence: CASNPRTGEQFF. The DNA for the CDR3 is TGTGCCAGCAACCCCAGAACGGGGGAGCAGTTCTTC.

The chain is built from TRBV7-2 and TRBJ2-7, with D possibly being TRBD2 (7 bases). The germline gives CDR1 SGHTA, CDR2 FQGNSA. The CDR3 extends over 18 amino acids. Between the trimmed V and J ends, which lost 1 base and 1 base, there was a span of 20 bases. CDR3 coding DNA: TGTGCCAGCAGCTTAGTGCAGGTCTGGGGGGGCGCTTCCTACGAGCAGTACTTC. It is translated as CASSLVQVWGGASYEQYF.

This clonotype showed up just a few times. The J gene is TRBJ2-7, the V gene TRBV20-1; D perhaps matches TRBD1 (6 bases). The germline V gene has CDR1 DFQATT and CDR2 SNEGSKA (reference sequence). The CDR3 is made up of 14 amino acids. The V gene lost 4 bases and the J gene lost 0 bases, with 13 bases spanning the gap. CDR3 DNA: TGCAGTGCTAAACCCGGACAGAGCTCCTACGAGCAGTACTTC. Translation gives CSAKPGQSSYEQYF.

This clonotype was observed many times. The chain links TRBV4-2 to TRBJ2-5, with D possibly called TRBD1 or TRBD2 (5 bases each). The germline gives CDR1 LGHNA, CDR2 YNFKEQ. The CDR3 sequence is 13 residues long. Trimming removed 1 base at V and 5 bases at J, with 8 bases between. As DNA, the CDR3 is TGTGCCAGCAGCCAAGTGGGGGTTGAGACCCAGTACTTC. The encoded protein is CASSQVGVETQYF.

The chain combines TRBV4-1 with TRBJ1-4; D remains unclear. V was shortened by 2 bases and J by 4 bases, with 14 bases between the two germline ends. The germline V gene encodes CDR1 MGHRA and CDR2 YSYEKL. CDR3 size: 16 residues. The CDR3 loop is CASSQISGEINEKLFF. CDR3 nucleotide sequence: TGCGCCAGCAGCCAAATTTCCGGAGAGATTAATGAAAAACTGTTTTTT.

The sample holds a few counts of this clonotype. The chain is built from TRBV5-5 and TRBJ1-2, with D uncertain. Per the germline V gene, CDR1 is SGHKS and CDR2 is YYEKEE (reference sequence). Trimming took 0 bases from V and 3 from J, leaving 15 bases between them. The CDR3 covers 16 residues. This chain's CDR3 is CASSLARTHLDYGYTF. CDR3 DNA sequence: TGTGCCAGCAGCTTGGCCCGGACTCACCTGGACTATGGCTACACCTTC. Variable domain in full (rest from reference TRBV5-5 and TRBJ1-2): DAGVTQSPTHLIKTRGQQVTLRCSPISGHKSVSWYQQVLGQGPQFIFQYYEKEERGRGNFPDRFSARQFPNYSSELNVNALLLGDSALYLCASSLARTHLDYGYTFGSGTRLTVV.

This clonotype has at least ten counts. The chain combines TRBV29-1 with TRBJ2-3; no firm D call. The CDR3 is 12 residues long. V lost 4 bases to trimming and J lost 1 base, with 6 bases between them. Germline-derived CDR1 and CDR2 are SQVTM and ANQGSEA. CDR3 nucleotides: TGCAGCGTTGGCGACCGCACAGATACGCAGTATTTT. Its protein product is CSVGDRTDTQYF.

The CDR3 spells CSVAGHGNQPQHF. CDR3 DNA: TGCAGCGTTGCGGGACACGGCAATCAGCCCCAGCATTTT. The rearrangement joins TRBV29-1 to TRBJ1-5; possible D gene TRBD1, 6 bases. Between the trimmed V and J ends, which lost 4 bases and 2 bases, there was a span of 9 bases. Germline CDR1 reads SQVTM; CDR2 reads ANQGSEA. This CDR3 is built from 13 residues.

This clonotype was counted a few times. The rearrangement links TRBV7-9 to TRBJ2-5; 8 positions match TRBD2. Germline trimming cut 3 bases from V and 4 bases from J; bases unmatched to any gene: 7. From germline, CDR1 is SEHNR and CDR2 FQNEAQ (reference sequence). This CDR3 region has 15 residues. The CDR3 region has the DNA TGTGCCAGCAGCTTCAAGCGGGGGAATCGAGAGACCCAGTACTTC. This encodes CASSFKRGNRETQYF.

This clonotype was counted between two and nine times. V and J are TRBV5-1 and TRBJ2-7; D possibly corresponds to TRBD1 (6 bases). This CDR3 contains 14 residues. V gave up 0 bases and J gave up 5 bases, with 12 bases separating them. CDR1 and CDR2 (germline): SGHRS, YFSETQ. This CDR3 reads CASSLAQRTDEQYF. The CDR3 DNA follows: TGCGCCAGCAGCTTGGCCCAAAGGACAGACGAGCAGTACTTC.

The chain employs TRBV28 and TRBJ1-2; D is unclear. The CDR3 contains 11 residues. Germline values: CDR1 MDHEN, CDR2 SYDVKM. The V and J ends lost 10 bases and 1 base respectively, with 7 bases between them. In nucleotides, the CDR3 is TGTGCCACGAACAGTAACTATGGCTACACCTTC. It codes for CATNSNYGYTF.

The J gene is TRBJ2-5, the V gene TRBV7-8; D might be TRBD1 (6 bases). The germline gives CDR1 SGHVS, CDR2 FQNEAQ. V lost 4 bases and J 5 bases, leaving 23 bases between the germline ends. This CDR3 is built from 17 residues. The chain's CDR3 is CASSYPSRQEGWETQYF. CDR3 nucleotides: TGTGCCAGCAGCTATCCCTCCCGACAGGAAGGCTGGGAGACCCAGTACTTC.